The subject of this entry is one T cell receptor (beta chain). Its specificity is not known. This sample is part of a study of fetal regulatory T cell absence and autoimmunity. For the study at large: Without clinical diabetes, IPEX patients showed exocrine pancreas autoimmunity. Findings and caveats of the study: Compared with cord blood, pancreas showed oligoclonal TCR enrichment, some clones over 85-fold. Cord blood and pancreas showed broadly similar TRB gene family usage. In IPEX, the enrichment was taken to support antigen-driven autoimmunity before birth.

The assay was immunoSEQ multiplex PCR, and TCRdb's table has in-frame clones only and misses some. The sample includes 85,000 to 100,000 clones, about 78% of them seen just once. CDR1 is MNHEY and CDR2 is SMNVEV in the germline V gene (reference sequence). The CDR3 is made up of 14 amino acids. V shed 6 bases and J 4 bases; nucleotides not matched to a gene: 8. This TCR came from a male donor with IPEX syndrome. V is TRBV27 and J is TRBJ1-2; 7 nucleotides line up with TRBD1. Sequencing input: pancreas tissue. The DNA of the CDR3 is TGTGCCAGCAGACCCACAGGGGCTGGCTATGGCTACACCTTC. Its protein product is CASRPTGAGYGYTF.